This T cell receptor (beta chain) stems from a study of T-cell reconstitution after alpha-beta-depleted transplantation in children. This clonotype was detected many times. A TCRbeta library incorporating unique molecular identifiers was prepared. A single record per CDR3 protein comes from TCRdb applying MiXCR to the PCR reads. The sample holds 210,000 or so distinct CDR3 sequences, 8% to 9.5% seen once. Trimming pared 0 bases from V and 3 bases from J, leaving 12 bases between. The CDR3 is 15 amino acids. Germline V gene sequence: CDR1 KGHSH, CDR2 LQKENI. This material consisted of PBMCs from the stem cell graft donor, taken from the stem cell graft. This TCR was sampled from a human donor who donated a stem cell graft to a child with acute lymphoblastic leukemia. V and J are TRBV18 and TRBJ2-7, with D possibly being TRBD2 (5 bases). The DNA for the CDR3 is TGTGCCAGCTCACCACCGGGCGGAGGCGGCTACGAGCAGTACTTC. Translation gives CASSPPGGGGYEQYF.